This T cell receptor beta chain was identified during a study of T cells in pancreatic ductal adenocarcinoma. Overall study findings and caveats: The resected pancreatic cancer cohort was biased toward the minority with early-stage disease. Tumor and blood clonality did not differ significantly, about 0.11 versus 0.072. Blood had more productive templates and around 8.2-fold more unique clonotypes than tumor. Tumors hold more CD45RO+ effector T cells, which may bias toward lower diversity.

Comments on this clone: Its target is not known.

Surgery without prior neoadjuvant therapy was the treatment of the selected pancreatic ductal adenocarcinoma patients. The CDR3 totals 15 residues. Trimming removed 5 bases from V and 6 bases from J; junction bases left unmatched: 6. Germline CDR1 and CDR2: LNHDA and SQIVND (reference sequence). The data were produced by immunoSEQ multiplex PCR, yet TCRdb's version contains in-frame clones alone and is incomplete. Here the sample spans more than 85,000 clones, 90% to 95% being singletons. The receptor's source is a human donor with pancreatic ductal adenocarcinoma. The V gene is TRBV19, the J gene TRBJ2-2; 10 bases match TRBD1. Sequencing was done on a sample of PBMCs. CDR3 sequence: CASSFPGTGAGELFF. In nucleotides, the CDR3 is TGTGCCAGTAGTTTCCCCGGGACAGGGGCCGGGGAGCTGTTTTTT.